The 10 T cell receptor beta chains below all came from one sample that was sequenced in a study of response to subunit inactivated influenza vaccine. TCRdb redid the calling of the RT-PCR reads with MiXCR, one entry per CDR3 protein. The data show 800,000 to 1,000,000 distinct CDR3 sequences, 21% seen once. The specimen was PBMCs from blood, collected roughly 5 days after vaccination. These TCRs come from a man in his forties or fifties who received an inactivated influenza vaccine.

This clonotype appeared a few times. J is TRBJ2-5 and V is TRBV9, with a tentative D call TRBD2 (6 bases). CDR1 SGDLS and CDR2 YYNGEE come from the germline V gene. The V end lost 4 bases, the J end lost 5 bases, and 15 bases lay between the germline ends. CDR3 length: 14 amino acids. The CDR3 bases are TGTGCCAGCAGCTACTCCCAGGGAGGTGAGACCCAGTACTTC. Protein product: CASSYSQGGETQYF.

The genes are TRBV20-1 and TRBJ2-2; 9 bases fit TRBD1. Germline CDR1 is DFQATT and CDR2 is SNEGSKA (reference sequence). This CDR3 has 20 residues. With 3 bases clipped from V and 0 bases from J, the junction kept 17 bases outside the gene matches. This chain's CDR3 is CSARGTGFPSRSANTGELFF. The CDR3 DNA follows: TGCAGTGCTAGGGGGACAGGGTTCCCCTCAAGGTCCGCGAACACCGGGGAGCTGTTTTTT.

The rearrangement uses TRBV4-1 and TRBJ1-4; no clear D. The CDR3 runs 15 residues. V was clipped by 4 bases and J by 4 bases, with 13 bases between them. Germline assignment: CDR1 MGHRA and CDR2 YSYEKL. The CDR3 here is CASSLNRRNNEKLFF. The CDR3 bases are TGCGCCAGCAGCCTAAACAGACGTAATAATGAAAAACTGTTTTTT.

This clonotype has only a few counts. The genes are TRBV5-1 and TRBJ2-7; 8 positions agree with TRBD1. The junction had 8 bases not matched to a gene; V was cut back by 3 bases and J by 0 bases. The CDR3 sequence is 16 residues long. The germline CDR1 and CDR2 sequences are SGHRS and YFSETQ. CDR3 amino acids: CASSSAGTGFSYEQYF. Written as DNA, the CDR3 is TGCGCCAGCAGCTCCGCCGGGACAGGATTCTCCTACGAGCAGTACTTC.

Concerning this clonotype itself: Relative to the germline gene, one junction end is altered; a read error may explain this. The CDR3 region is CSARRSFNEQFF. CDR3 sequence (DNA): TGCAGTGCTAGGAGGTCCTTCAATGAGCAGTTCTTC. The chain links TRBV20-1 to TRBJ2-1, with no clear D. From germline, CDR1 is DFQATT and CDR2 SNEGSKA (reference sequence). The CDR3 extends over 12 amino acids.

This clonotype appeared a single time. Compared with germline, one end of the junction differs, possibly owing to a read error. CDR3: CSARGGTTCTDTQYF. CDR3 bases: TGCAGTGCACGCGGGGGAACTACTTGCACGGATACGCAGTATTTT. J is TRBJ2-3 and V is TRBV20-1, with 7 bases identical to TRBD2. The CDR3 extends over 15 amino acids. Germline-derived CDR1 and CDR2 are DFQATT and SNEGSKA (reference sequence).

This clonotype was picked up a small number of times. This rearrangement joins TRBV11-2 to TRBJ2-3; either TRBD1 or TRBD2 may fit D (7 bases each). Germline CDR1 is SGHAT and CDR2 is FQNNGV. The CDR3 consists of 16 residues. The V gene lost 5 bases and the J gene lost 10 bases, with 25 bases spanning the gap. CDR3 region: CASSNTQAGDSQAQYF. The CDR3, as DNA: TGTGCCAGCAGCAACACTCAGGCGGGGGACAGCCAGGCGCAGTATTTT.

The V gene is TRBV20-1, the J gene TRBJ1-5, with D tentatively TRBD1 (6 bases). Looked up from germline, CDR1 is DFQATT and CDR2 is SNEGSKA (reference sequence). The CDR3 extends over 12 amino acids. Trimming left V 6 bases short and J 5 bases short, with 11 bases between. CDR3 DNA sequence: TGCAGTGCAAGGACAGCGGATCAGCCCCAGCATTTT. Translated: CSARTADQPQHF.

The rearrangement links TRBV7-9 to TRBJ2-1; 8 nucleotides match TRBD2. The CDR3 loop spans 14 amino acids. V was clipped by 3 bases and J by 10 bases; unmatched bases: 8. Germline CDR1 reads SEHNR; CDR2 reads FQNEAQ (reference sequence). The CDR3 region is CASSFLRAGDEQFF. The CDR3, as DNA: TGTGCCAGCAGCTTTCTACGAGCGGGAGACGAGCAGTTCTTC.

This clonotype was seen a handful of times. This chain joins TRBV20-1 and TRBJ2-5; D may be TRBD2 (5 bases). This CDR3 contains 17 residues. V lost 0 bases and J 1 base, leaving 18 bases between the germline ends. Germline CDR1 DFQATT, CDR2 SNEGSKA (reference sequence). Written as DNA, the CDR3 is TGCAGTGCTAGAGATCGAGGGAAGGTCAGCATCCAAGAGACCCAGTACTTC. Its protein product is CSARDRGKVSIQETQYF.